This T cell receptor (beta chain) was found in a study of T cell repertoires in cytomegalovirus infection. Whole-study context: Through public TCR beta signatures, both CMV infection and matching HLA type were indicated. Study outcomes and limitations: Cumulative frequency (of public TCR beta family members) identified carriers of CMV plus the relevant HLA. The study found HLA-C-restricted CMV-specific TCR beta clonotypes dominating the ex vivo response.

As concerns this clonotype: The antigen remains undetermined.

The V end lost 4 bases, the J end lost 5 bases, and 15 bases lay between the germline ends. The length of the CDR3 is 15 residues. Germline CDR1 and CDR2: SGHVS and FQNEAQ. Each CDR3 protein gets one entry after TCRdb re-called the reads with MiXCR. The table includes about half a million distinct CDR3 sequences, around 35% detected once. The gene calls are TRBV7-8 and TRBJ2-4; TRBD1 might be the D (6 bases). Sequences were derived from cultured PBMCs, sampled from culture after CMV antigen stimulation. The sequence derives from a human donor in good health (CMV status not recorded). Some clones in this sample may be carry-over from other donors' samples. CDR3 sequence: CASSSRGHAENIQYF. Here the CDR3 DNA reads TGTGCCAGCAGCTCCAGGGGACATGCCGAAAACATTCAGTACTTC. Filled out from reference TRBV7-8 and TRBJ2-4, the complete variable domain reads GAGVSQSPRYKVAKRGQDVALRCDPISGHVSLFWYQQALGQGPEFLTYFQNEAQLDKSGLPSDRFFAERPEGSVSTLKIQRTQQEDSAVYLCASSSRGHAENIQYFGAGTRLSVL.